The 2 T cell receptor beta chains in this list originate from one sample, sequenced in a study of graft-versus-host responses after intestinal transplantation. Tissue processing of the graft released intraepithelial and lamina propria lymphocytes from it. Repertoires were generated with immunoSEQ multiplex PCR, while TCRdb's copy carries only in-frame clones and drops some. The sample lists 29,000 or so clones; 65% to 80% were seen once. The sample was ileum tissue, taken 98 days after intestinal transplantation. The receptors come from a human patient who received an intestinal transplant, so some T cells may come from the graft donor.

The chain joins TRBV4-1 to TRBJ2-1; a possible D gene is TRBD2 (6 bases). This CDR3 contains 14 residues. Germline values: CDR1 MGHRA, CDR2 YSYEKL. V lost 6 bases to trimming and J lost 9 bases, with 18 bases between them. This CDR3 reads CASRAPGREFEQFF. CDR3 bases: TGCGCCAGCAGGGCCCCGGGACGGGAGTTTGAGCAGTTCTTC.

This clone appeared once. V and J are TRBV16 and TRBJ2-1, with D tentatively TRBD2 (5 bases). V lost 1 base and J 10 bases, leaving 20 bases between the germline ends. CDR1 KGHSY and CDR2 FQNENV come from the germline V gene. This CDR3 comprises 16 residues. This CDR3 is CASSQYTSPPYGEQFF. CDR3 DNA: TGTGCCAGCAGCCAATACACTAGTCCACCGTACGGCGAGCAGTTCTTC.